The T cell receptor beta chain under discussion was sequenced for a study of T cell changes during pregnancy in multiple sclerosis (dated by TCRdb to between 2017 and 2020). With respect to the entire study: The study examined how the T cell repertoire changed over the course of pregnancy in women with multiple sclerosis.

As concerns this clone: Its antigen is currently not known. It has no much larger one-base neighbor in the sample; base qualities were not kept.

The library was prepared using the immunoSEQ multiplex PCR assay. TCRdb mirrors the immuneACCESS table, restricted to in-frame sequences. Some clones are absent from its copies; in checked studies, under half trace to an unresolved V gene, and the reason for the others is unknown. The sample table shows about 55,000 clones, and more than 80% are seen once. The ten largest clones take up over 0.5% of the sample. The origin of this receptor is a female donor with multiple sclerosis, enrolled in a pregnancy study. The source was CD4+ T cells from peripheral blood mononuclear cells, collected in the first trimester of pregnancy.

The base sequence is TGTGCCAGCAGCTTGGATAGGGGCTACGAGCAGTACTTC. The resulting protein is CASSLDRGYEQYF. The sequence is built from TRBV5-6 and TRBJ2-7; TRBD1 is perhaps the D gene, given 5 matching bases. V and J are truncated by 0 bases and 3 bases respectively, leaving an intervening sequence of 7 bases. From the cysteine through the phenylalanine, the CDR3 covers 13 amino acids. The entry retains the CDR3 DNA only, 39 bases that are in frame from base 1. From the germline V gene, CDR1 is SGHDT and CDR2 is YYEEEE.